This T cell receptor (beta chain) appears in the sequencing data of a study of T cells in localized non-small cell lung cancer. Data came from immunoSEQ multiplex PCR; TCRdb stores just in-frame clones and leaves some out. The table has about 53,000 clones, over 80% seen once. About this clone: Its matching antigen is unknown.

Trimming cost V 3 bases and J 3 bases, with 15 bases left between them. The CDR3 runs to 15 residues. Germline V gene lookup returns CDR1 SGDLS and CDR2 YYNGEE. Study results and caveats: Compared with tumor, uninvolved adjacent lung displayed greater T cell clonality, ranking highest overall. Heterogeneity stays possible, as sequencing covered only one tumor region. A median of approximately 50 of the top 100 tumor clones appeared in adjacent lung, which was paired and uninvolved. Density of T cells in blood, when higher, went with longer overall survival.

The source is a man between 35 and 75 years old with stage III lung adenocarcinoma. This material consisted of peripheral blood mononuclear cells, taken before any cancer treatment. The chain couples TRBV9 to TRBJ1-1; unclear D gene. The CDR3 is CASSATSITDTEAFF. The DNA for the CDR3 is TGTGCCAGCAGCGCAACCTCAATAACGGACACTGAAGCTTTCTTT.